This note documents a single T cell receptor beta chain sequence. What it binds is not known. Other DNA sequences of this sample code for an identical CDR3. As every portion of the isolated RNA was reverse transcribed, the sequencing read expressed TCRB transcripts. TCRdb's table, derived via immunoSEQ multiplex PCR, lists solely in-frame clones and lacks some. The data hold 250,000 or so clones, with about 25% observed a single time. The sample originates from a study of beta chain features in type 1 diabetes. The study, taken as a whole, reports: When Type 1 diabetes patients were examined, their TCRB CDR3s proved moderately but significantly shorter in all four CD4+ subsets. An over-representation of cells with high TCR expression could result from cDNA sequencing.

V was pared by 3 bases and J by 5 bases, with 10 bases between. Germline CDR1 is SQVTM and CDR2 is ANQGSEA. The CDR3 spans 12 residues. This sequence was found in a man between 25 and 39 years old in good health. The source material was central memory CD4+ T cells from blood. J is TRBJ1-1 and V is TRBV29-1; D unclear. Here the CDR3 DNA reads TGCAGCGTTGATAGAGTCGGGACTGAAGCTTTCTTT. Translation gives CSVDRVGTEAFF. Together with reference TRBV29-1 and TRBJ1-1, the CDR3 gives the full variable domain: SAVISQKPSRDICQRGTSLTIQCQVDSQVTMMFWYRQQPGQSLTLIATANQGSEATYESGFVIDKFPISRPNLTFSTLTVSNMSPEDSSIYLCSVDRVGTEAFFGQGTRLTVV.